This T cell receptor (beta chain) was recovered during a study of CD8 T cells in ankylosing spondylitis. For TCR beta, libraries came from quantitative 5'-RACE with molecular barcodes. TCRdb fed the 5' RACE reads into MiXCR, producing one record per CDR3 protein. Of about 140,000 distinct CDR3 sequences detected, roughly 34% appear once; the ten largest clones hold 4.5% to 6%. This clonotype was found many times. Looked up from germline, CDR1 is DFQATT and CDR2 is SNEGSKA (reference sequence). The V gene lost 6 bases and the J gene lost 1 base, with 13 bases spanning the gap. The CDR3 covers 13 residues.

V gene TRBV20-1 combines with J gene TRBJ2-7; D uncertain. The sequencing input was synovial fluid, either unsorted or a sorted T cell fraction (not recorded which). The clonotype comes from a male donor with ankylosing spondylitis. The CDR3 loop is CSARPPESYEQYF. The CDR3 DNA sequence: TGCAGTGCCCGCCCGCCTGAGTCCTACGAGCAGTACTTC.